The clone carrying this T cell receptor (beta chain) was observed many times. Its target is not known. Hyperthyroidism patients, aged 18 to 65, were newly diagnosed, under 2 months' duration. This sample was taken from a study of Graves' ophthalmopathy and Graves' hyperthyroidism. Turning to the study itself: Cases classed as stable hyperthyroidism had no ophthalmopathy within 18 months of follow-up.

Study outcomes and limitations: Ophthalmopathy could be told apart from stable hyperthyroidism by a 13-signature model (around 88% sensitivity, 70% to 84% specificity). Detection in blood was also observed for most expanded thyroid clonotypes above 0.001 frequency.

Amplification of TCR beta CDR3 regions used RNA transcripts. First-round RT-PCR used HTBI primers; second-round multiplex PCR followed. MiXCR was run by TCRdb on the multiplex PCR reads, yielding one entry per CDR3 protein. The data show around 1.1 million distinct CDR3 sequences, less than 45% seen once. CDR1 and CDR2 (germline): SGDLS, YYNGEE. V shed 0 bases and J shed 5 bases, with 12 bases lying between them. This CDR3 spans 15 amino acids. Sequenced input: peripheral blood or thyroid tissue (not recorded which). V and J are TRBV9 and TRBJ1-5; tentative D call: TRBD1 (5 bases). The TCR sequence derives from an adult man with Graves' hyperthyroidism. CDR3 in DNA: TGTGCCAGCAGCGTAGGGGGGGAAGGGCATCAGCCCCAGCATTTT. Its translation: CASSVGGEGHQPQHF.